Below, 25 T cell receptor beta chains from the same sample are listed, as sequenced in a study of beta chain features in type 1 diabetes. No antigen has been identified for these receptors. Overall study results and limits: Type 1 diabetes patients had moderately but significantly shorter TCRB CDR3s in all four CD4+ subsets.

Every bit of the isolated RNA underwent reverse transcription, so sequencing read expressed TCRB transcripts. The assay was immunoSEQ multiplex PCR, and TCRdb's table has in-frame clones only and misses some. Of about 170,000 clones listed, approximately 8.1% are singletons. Specimen: central memory CD4+ T cells from blood. The source of these receptors is a middle-aged woman with type 1 diabetes.

This chain joins TRBV9 and TRBJ1-4; possible D gene TRBD1, 6 bases. The CDR3 has 15 amino acids. V lost 4 bases and J lost 5, with 15 bases in between. Germline CDR1 reads SGDLS; CDR2 reads YYNGEE. For the CDR3, the DNA is TGTGCCAGCAGCACCGGACAGATCTTAAATGAAAAACTGTTTTTT. It translates to CASSTGQILNEKLFF.

CDR3 coding DNA: TGTGCCAGCAGCTTAACATTTCGCTCCTACAATGAGCAGTTCTTC. It is translated as CASSLTFRSYNEQFF. The rearrangement uses TRBV11-1 and TRBJ2-1; D remains ambiguous. The CDR3 consists of 15 residues. Trimming removed 2 bases at V and 0 bases at J, with 8 bases between. In germline, CDR1 is SGHAT, CDR2 FQDESV (reference sequence).

This clone appeared a few times. The rearrangement joins TRBV6-5 to TRBJ1-2, with a possible D match to TRBD1 (6 bases). The CDR3 is made up of 14 amino acids. Germline V lookup: CDR1 MNHEY, CDR2 SVGAGI. Deletions cut 6 bases from V and 7 bases from J, with 18 bases between. The CDR3 DNA reads as TGTGCCAGCAGCTACAGGGCGAAGGGAGGTGGCTACACCTTC. Protein: CASSYRAKGGGYTF.

The table lists this clone with many counts. The V call is TRBV20-1, the J call TRBJ2-1; 8 bases line up with TRBD1. Germline V lookup: CDR1 DFQATT, CDR2 SNEGSKA (reference sequence). The CDR3 is 10 amino acids. J gave up 10 bases and V 6 bases, and 2 bases lay outside the gene matches. This chain's CDR3 is CSAGDREQFF. DNA of the CDR3: TGCAGTGCGGGGGACAGGGAGCAGTTCTTC.

The V call is TRBV6-5, the J call TRBJ2-1, with TRBD2 matching 12 bases. The V segment lost 5 bases and the J segment 9 bases; nucleotides outside the gene matches: 8. Germline V gene lookup returns CDR1 MNHEY and CDR2 SVGAGI. The CDR3 loop spans 15 amino acids. CDR3 loop: CASSRPGLAGFEQFF. The CDR3, as DNA: TGTGCCAGCAGTCGACCGGGACTAGCGGGTTTTGAGCAGTTCTTC.

The chain combines TRBV28 with TRBJ2-7; 7 bases map to TRBD1. The V segment lost 8 bases and the J segment 0 bases; nucleotides outside the gene matches: 4. The germline V gene has CDR1 MDHEN and CDR2 SYDVKM. This CDR3 is built from 13 residues. CDR3 DNA sequence: TGTGCCAGCGGTGGGACAGCCTCCTACGAGCAGTACTTC. It encodes CASGGTASYEQYF.

The table lists this clone with a few counts. V gene TRBV7-2 combines with J gene TRBJ1-2; D gene unclear. CDR3 size: 12 residues. Germline V lookup: CDR1 SGHTA, CDR2 FQGNSA. Trimming cost V 5 bases and J 8 bases, with 12 bases left between them. CDR3 bases: TGTGCCAGCAGCACGATCCTGGGCGGCTACACCTTC. Residues: CASSTILGGYTF.

This clone was detected a few times. V is TRBV2 and J is TRBJ1-2; 7 positions match TRBD1. Germline CDR1 is SNHLY and CDR2 is FYNNEI. This CDR3 comprises 16 residues. The J segment lost 2 bases and the V segment lost 2 bases, leaving 8 bases of the junction unmatched. CDR3 sequence: CASSETMIGGNYGYTF. CDR3 DNA sequence: TGTGCCAGCAGTGAAACCATGATAGGGGGCAACTATGGCTACACCTTC. Full variable domain (missing parts from reference TRBV2 and TRBJ1-2): EPEVTQTPSHQVTQMGQEVILRCVPISNHLYFYWYRQILGQKVEFLVSFYNNEISEKSEIFDDQFSVERPDGSNFTLKIRSTKLEDSAMYFCASSETMIGGNYGYTFGSGTRLTVV.

The chain links TRBV7-2 to TRBJ2-7; 7 bases line up with TRBD1. J gave up 3 bases and V 1 base, and 6 bases lay outside the gene matches. The CDR3 covers 15 residues. Germline V lookup: CDR1 SGHTA, CDR2 FQGNSA. The CDR3 protein is CASSLDRGHHYEQYF. CDR3 DNA sequence: TGTGCCAGCAGCTTAGACAGGGGCCACCACTACGAGCAGTACTTC. Together with reference TRBV7-2 and TRBJ2-7, the CDR3 gives the full variable domain: GAGVSQSPSNKVTEKGKDVELRCDPISGHTALYWYRQSLGQGLEFLIYFQGNSAPDKSGLPSDRFSAERTGGSVSTLTIQRTQQEDSAVYLCASSLDRGHHYEQYFGPGTRLTVT.

The chain has TRBV5-4 and TRBJ2-7; 8 positions agree with TRBD2. The CDR3 covers 15 residues. Germline CDR1 is SGHNT and CDR2 is YYREEE (reference sequence). V was pared by 0 bases and J by 3 bases, with 5 bases of the junction left unmatched. For the CDR3, the DNA is TGTGCCAGCAGCTTGGCGGGGACTAGTGGCTACGAGCAGTACTTC. Amino acid sequence: CASSLAGTSGYEQYF.

The CDR3 here is CASASGRALGSGNEQFF. Written as DNA, the CDR3 is TGTGCCAGTGCTTCCGGGAGGGCCCTCGGGTCTGGCAATGAGCAGTTCTTC. V and J are TRBV19 and TRBJ2-1; 8 nucleotides align to TRBD2. The CDR3 spans 17 residues. V shed 8 bases and J 6 bases; nucleotides not matched to a gene: 18. Germline V gives CDR1 LNHDA, CDR2 SQIVND (reference sequence).

The chain is built from TRBV5-5 and TRBJ1-6, with D unclear. This CDR3 is built from 12 residues. Trimming took off 3 bases at V and 7 bases at J, with 5 bases between the two ends. Germline assignment: CDR1 SGHKS and CDR2 YYEKEE (reference sequence). CDR3 region: CASSSRNSPLHF. CDR3 nucleotides: TGTGCCAGCAGCTCCAGGAATTCACCCCTCCACTTT.

CDR3 DNA sequence: TGCGCCAGCAGCCAATCCGACAGGGCCAACACTGAAGCTTTCTTT. This gives the protein CASSQSDRANTEAFF. The gene calls are TRBV4-3 and TRBJ1-1, with 7 bases identical to TRBD1. V was clipped by 2 bases and J by 2 bases; unmatched bases: 5. The V gene's germline CDR1 is LGHNA and CDR2 YSLEER. This CDR3 is 15 amino acids long.

The J gene is TRBJ1-1, the V gene TRBV6-5, with TRBD1 as a possible D gene (5 bases). The length of the CDR3 is 13 residues. The V and J ends lost 6 bases and 5 bases respectively, with 13 bases between them. Germline-derived CDR1 and CDR2 are MNHEY and SVGAGI. CDR3 coding DNA: TGTGCCAGCAGCCCACAGGTATCAACTGAAGCTTTCTTT. Protein sequence: CASSPQVSTEAFF.

This clone was seen a few times. The genes are TRBV7-3 and TRBJ2-5; tentatively, D is TRBD1 (6 bases). CDR3 size: 16 residues. V lost 1 base and J 2 bases, leaving 14 bases between the germline ends. Germline V CDR1 and CDR2: SGHTA, FQGTGA. The DNA for the CDR3 is TGTGCCAGCAGCTTAAACCCAGGGGCCAATCAAGAGACCCAGTACTTC. It codes for CASSLNPGANQETQYF.

Only a few counts were recorded for this clone. The chain uses TRBV6-6 and TRBJ2-1; D is undetermined. CDR1 is MNHNY, CDR2 SVGAGI, per germline (reference sequence). Trimming removed 7 bases at V and 6 bases at J, with 19 bases between. This CDR3 is built from 15 residues. The CDR3 nucleotides are TGTGCCAGCACTCTCCGTCGGTTTCCTGGCAATGAGCAGTTCTTC. It encodes CASTLRRFPGNEQFF.

This clone was counted only a few times. The chain recombines TRBV28 with TRBJ2-1; D may be TRBD2 (6 bases). The CDR3 contains 13 residues. Trimming shortened V by 7 bases and J by 15 bases, and 22 bases separated the two germline ends. CDR1 is MDHEN and CDR2 is SYDVKM in the germline V gene. CDR3 region: CASTSGTPPAVFF. The DNA of the CDR3 is TGTGCCAGCACCTCTGGGACTCCTCCCGCCGTGTTCTTC.

This clone was detected a few times. This chain connects TRBV30 to TRBJ2-1, with TRBD2 matching 8 bases. With 2 bases clipped from V and 4 bases from J, the junction kept 4 bases outside the gene matches. The CDR3 contains 14 residues. Germline V gives CDR1 GTSNPN, CDR2 SVGIG (reference sequence). CDR3 in amino acids: CAWSRLALYNEQFF. CDR3 in DNA: TGTGCCTGGAGTAGACTAGCGTTATACAATGAGCAGTTCTTC. Full variable domain (rest looked up from reference TRBV30 and TRBJ2-1): SQTIHQWPATLVQPVGSPLSLECTVEGTSNPNLYWYRQAAGRGLQLLFYSVGIGQISSEVPQNLSASRPQDRQFILSSKKLLLSDSGFYLCAWSRLALYNEQFFGPGTRLTVL.

This clone was seen more than once but under ten times. The V call is TRBV6-5, the J call TRBJ2-1; D is ambiguous. The CDR3 sequence is 13 residues long. In germline, CDR1 is MNHEY, CDR2 SVGAGI. The V end lost 6 bases, the J end lost 4 bases, and 10 bases lay between the germline ends. CDR3 bases: TGTGCCAGCAGGTCCCCCGGGTACAATGAGCAGTTCTTC. Translating gives CASRSPGYNEQFF.

The V gene is TRBV18, the J gene TRBJ2-7; TRBD1 is a possible D gene (5 bases). The V end was cut by 3 bases, the J end by 5 bases, with 14 bases between. The CDR3 sequence is 14 residues long. Germline-derived CDR1 and CDR2 are KGHSH and LQKENI. The CDR3 region is CASSPYLREDEQYF. CDR3 DNA: TGTGCCAGCTCACCCTACCTCAGGGAAGACGAGCAGTACTTC.

J is TRBJ1-3 and V is TRBV30; TRBD1 agrees at 7 bases. The CDR3 totals 14 residues. Germline-derived CDR1 and CDR2 are GTSNPN and SVGIG (reference sequence). With 6 bases clipped from V and 0 bases from J, the junction kept 5 bases outside the gene matches. The DNA of the CDR3 is TGTGCCTGCCCTAACAGGGGCTCTGGAAACACCATATATTTT. Protein: CACPNRGSGNTIYF.

The gene calls are TRBV6-6 and TRBJ2-7; perhaps TRBD1 as D (6 bases). The CDR3 is 13 residues long. The germline V gene encodes CDR1 MNHNY and CDR2 SVGAGI (reference sequence). V lost 7 bases and J lost 3, with 13 bases in between. Written as DNA, the CDR3 is TGTGCCAGCATGCCGGGACAAGACTACGAGCAGTACTTC. It encodes CASMPGQDYEQYF.

The chain recombines TRBV27 with TRBJ2-1; D is unresolved. CDR1 and CDR2 from the germline V gene are MNHEY and SMNVEV (reference sequence). The V end was cut by 5 bases, the J end by 0 bases, with 5 bases between. The CDR3 is made up of 13 amino acids. The CDR3 DNA is TGTGCCAGCAGTATGAGCTCCTACAATGAGCAGTTCTTC. It translates to CASSMSSYNEQFF.

This clone was seen many times. The junction departs from the called germline gene at one end, perhaps through a read error. The chain recombines TRBV2 with TRBJ2-7; possibly TRBD2 for D (5 bases). The CDR3 is made up of 12 amino acids. CDR1 and CDR2 from the germline V gene are SNHLY and FYNNEI. The CDR3 here is CASSSTSIGKWF. The CDR3 nucleotides read TGTGCCAGCAGCTCCACTAGTATAGGCAAATGGTTC.

The V gene is TRBV5-6, the J gene TRBJ2-3; D is ambiguous. With 3 bases removed from V and 0 bases from J, the gap between germline ends came to 8 bases. The CDR3 is 14 amino acids. Germline loops: CDR1 SGHDT, CDR2 YYEEEE. CDR3 DNA sequence: TGTGCCAGCAGCTCGTTTACTAGCACAGATACGCAGTATTTT. Translated: CASSSFTSTDTQYF.